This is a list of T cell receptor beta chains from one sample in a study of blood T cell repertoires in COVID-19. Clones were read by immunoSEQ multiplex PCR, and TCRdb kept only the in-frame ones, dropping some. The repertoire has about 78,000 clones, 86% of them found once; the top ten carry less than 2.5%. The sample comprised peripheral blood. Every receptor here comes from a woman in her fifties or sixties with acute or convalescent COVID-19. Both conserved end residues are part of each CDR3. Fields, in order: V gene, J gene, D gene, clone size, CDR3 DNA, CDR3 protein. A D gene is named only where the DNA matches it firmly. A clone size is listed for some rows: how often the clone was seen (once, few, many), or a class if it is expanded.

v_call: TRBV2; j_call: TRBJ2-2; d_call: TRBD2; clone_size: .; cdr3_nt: TGTGCCAGCAGTTTTGGACTAGCGGGAGTTTATAGGGAGCTGTTTTTT; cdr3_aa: CASSFGLAGVYRELFF
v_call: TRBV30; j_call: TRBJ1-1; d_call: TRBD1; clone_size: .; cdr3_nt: TGTGCCTGGGGGGGACAGGGGAACACTGAAGCTTTCTTT; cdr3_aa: CAWGGQGNTEAFF
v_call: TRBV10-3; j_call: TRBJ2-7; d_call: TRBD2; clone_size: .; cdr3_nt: TGTGCCATCAGTGAGAGGACTAGCGGGGGGGCCGTGGTCGACGAGCAGTACTTC; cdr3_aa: CAISERTSGGAVVDEQYF
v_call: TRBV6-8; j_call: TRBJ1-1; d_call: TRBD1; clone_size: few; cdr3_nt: TGTGCCAGCAGTCCGACAGGGGGATGGACTGAAGCTTTCTTT; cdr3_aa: CASSPTGGWTEAFF
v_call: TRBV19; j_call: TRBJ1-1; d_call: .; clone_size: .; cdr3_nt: TGTGCCAGTAGTATAGCTCGGACTGAAGCTTTCTTT; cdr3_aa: CASSIARTEAFF
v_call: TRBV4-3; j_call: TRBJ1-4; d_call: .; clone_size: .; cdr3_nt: TGCGCCAGCAGCCAAGACCAGGGGTCTAATGAAAAACTGTTTTTT; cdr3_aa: CASSQDQGSNEKLFF
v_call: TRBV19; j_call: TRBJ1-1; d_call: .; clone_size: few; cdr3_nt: TGTGCCAGTACCGACAGTTCTGAAGCTTTCTTT; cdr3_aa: CASTDSSEAFF
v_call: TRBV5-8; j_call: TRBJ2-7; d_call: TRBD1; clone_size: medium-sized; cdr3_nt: TGTGCCAGCAGCTTGGGGGACAGACTTTTGGGGGAGCAGTACTTC; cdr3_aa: CASSLGDRLLGEQYF
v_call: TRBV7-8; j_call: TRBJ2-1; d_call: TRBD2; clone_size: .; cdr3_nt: TGTGCCAGCAGCCTGCTAGCGGGAGAATACTACAATGAGCAGTTCTTC; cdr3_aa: CASSLLAGEYYNEQFF
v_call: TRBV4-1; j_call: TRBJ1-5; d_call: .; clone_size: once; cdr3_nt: TGCGCCAGCAGCCAACCCCGGCAGGGGCGAAGACAGCCCCAGCATTTT; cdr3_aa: CASSQPRQGRRQPQHF
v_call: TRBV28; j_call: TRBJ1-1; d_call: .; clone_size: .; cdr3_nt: TGTGCCAGCAGTTCCTCAGGGGAGGGGAACACTGAAGCTTTCTTT; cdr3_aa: CASSSSGEGNTEAFF
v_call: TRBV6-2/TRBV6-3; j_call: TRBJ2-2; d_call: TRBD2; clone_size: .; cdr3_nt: TGTGCCAGCAGTTACAGGACTAGGGGCGGGGAGCTGTTTTTT; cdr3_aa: CASSYRTRGGELFF
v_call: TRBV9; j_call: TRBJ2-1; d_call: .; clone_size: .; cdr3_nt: TGTGCCAGCAGCGTAGTTGAGGGAGCCTACAATGAGCAGTTCTTC; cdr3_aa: CASSVVEGAYNEQFF
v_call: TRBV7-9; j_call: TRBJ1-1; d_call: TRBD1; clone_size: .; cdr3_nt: TGTGCCAGCAGCCCGGACAGGGTAAACACTGAAGCTTTCTTT; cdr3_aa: CASSPDRVNTEAFF
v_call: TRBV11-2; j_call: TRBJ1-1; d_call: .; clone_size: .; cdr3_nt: TGTGCCAGCAGCAACCGGCTGGGACTTGGGGGATTGAACACTGAAGCTTTCTTT; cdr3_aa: CASSNRLGLGGLNTEAFF
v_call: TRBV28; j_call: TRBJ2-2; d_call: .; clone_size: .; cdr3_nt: TGTGCCAGCAGTTTAATAGGGGACACCGGGGAGCTGTTTTTT; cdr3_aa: CASSLIGDTGELFF
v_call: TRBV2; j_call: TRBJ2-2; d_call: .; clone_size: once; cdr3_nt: TGTGCCAGCAGGTCGACAGGGAACACCGGGGAGCTGTTTTTT; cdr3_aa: CASRSTGNTGELFF
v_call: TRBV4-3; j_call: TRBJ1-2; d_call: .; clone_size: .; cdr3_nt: TGCGCCAGCAGCCAAGACCCCGGGGGAAAGATTAACTATGGCTACACCTTC; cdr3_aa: CASSQDPGGKINYGYTF
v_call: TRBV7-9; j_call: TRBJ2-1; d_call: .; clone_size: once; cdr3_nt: TGTGCCAGCAGCTACAGGGCAGGCGCGCACTACAATGAGCAGTTCTTC; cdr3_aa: CASSYRAGAHYNEQFF
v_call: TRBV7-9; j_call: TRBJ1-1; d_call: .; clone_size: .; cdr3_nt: TGTGCCAGCAGCTTGGTCCCGGGGGACACTGAAGCTTTCTTT; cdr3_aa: CASSLVPGDTEAFF
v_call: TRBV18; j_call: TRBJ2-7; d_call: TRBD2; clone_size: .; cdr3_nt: TGTGCCAGCTCACCAAGGGCTAGCGGGACCCCGCAGTACTTC; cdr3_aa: CASSPRASGTPQYF
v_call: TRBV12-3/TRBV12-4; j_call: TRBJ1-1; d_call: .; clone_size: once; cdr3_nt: TGTGCCAGCAGTTTGCAGGGTTGGACTGAAGCTTTCTTT; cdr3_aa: CASSLQGWTEAFF
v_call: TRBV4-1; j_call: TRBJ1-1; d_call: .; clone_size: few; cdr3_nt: TGCGCCAGCAGCCAGTTCGGGGGGATGAACACTGAAGCTTTCTTT; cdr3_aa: CASSQFGGMNTEAFF
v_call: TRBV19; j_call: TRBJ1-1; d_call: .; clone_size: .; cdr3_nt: TGTGCCAGTAGCCGGGGCAGGGGCCTGAACACTGAAGCTTTCTTT; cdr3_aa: CASSRGRGLNTEAFF
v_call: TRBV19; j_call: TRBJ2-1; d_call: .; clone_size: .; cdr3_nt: TGTGCCAGTAGTATAGGCGGCTACTCCTACAATGAGCAGTTCTTC; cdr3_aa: CASSIGGYSYNEQFF
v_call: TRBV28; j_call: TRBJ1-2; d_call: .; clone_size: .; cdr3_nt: TGTGCCAGTTCGGGGGGCTATGGCTACACCTTC; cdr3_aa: CASSGGYGYTF
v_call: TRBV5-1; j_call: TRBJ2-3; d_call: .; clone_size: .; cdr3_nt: TGCGCCAGCAGCTCCGGGGCGGCTGGGGGCTGGGGAGATACGCAGTATTTT; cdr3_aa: CASSSGAAGGWGDTQYF
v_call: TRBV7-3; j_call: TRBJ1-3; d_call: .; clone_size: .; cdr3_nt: TGTGCCAGCAGCCTTGAGCCCCCCAGGGCTGGAAACACCATATATTTT; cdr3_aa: CASSLEPPRAGNTIYF
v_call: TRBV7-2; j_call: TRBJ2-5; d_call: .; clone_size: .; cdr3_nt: TGTGCCAGCAGCCAGACCGCCGGGGGACCAACGGAGACCCAGTACTTC; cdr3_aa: CASSQTAGGPTETQYF
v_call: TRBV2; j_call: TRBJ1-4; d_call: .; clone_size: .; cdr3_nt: TGTGCCAGCAGTGAATCAGGGGATCTTAGTGAAAAACTGTTTTTT; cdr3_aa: CASSESGDLSEKLFF
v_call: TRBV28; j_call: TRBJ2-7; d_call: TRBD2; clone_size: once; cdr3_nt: TGTGCCAGCACGGGCGGGGGGGAATACGAGCAGTACTTC; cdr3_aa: CASTGGGEYEQYF
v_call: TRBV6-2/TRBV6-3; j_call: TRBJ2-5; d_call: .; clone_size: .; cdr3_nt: TGTGCCAGCAGTTACTTCGCCGTAGGAGAAGAGACCCAGTACTTC; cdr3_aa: CASSYFAVGEETQYF
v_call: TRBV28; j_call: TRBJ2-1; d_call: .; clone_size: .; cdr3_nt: TGTGCCAGCAGTTTATCAGGGGACGGCTACAATGAGCAGTTCTTC; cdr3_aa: CASSLSGDGYNEQFF
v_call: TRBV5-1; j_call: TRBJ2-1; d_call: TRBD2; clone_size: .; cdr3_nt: TGCGCCAGCAGCTTGGCCACGAGCGGGAGGGCCTACAATGAGCAGTTCTTC; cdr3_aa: CASSLATSGRAYNEQFF
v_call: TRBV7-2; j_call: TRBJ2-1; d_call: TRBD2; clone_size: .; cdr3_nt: TGTGCCAGCAGCCCAGGACTAGCGGGGAGCTCCTACAATGAGCAGTTCTTC; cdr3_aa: CASSPGLAGSSYNEQFF